Reported below is one T cell receptor beta chain. No antigen is known for it. The ends lost 7 bases at V and 2 bases at J; junction bases unmatched: 8. Germline V gene lookup returns CDR1 MDHEN and CDR2 SYDVKM. CDR3 length: 15 residues. The data originate from a study of shared clonotypes between healthy human individuals. Study-wide points: The study found lower generation probabilities in non-shared clonotypes than in those shared by all four donors. Shared across a handful of donors were around 5% of the naive CD4 clonotypes.

In the naive CD8 group, cells lacked CD45RO and were positively selected for CCR7, so terminally differentiated effector memory CD45RA+ cells were left out. This table comes from immunoSEQ multiplex PCR, and its TCRdb copy is limited to in-frame clones, with some not included. The sample shows millions of clones, about 95% of them seen only once. This clonotype was sampled from a man younger than 35 in good health. Sequencing was carried out using naive CD8+ T cells sorted from blood. V and J are TRBV28 and TRBJ1-5; TRBD1 aligns across 7 bases. The CDR3 DNA reads TGTGCCAGCAAGGTAGGGGGCGAGGGCAATCAGCCCCAGCATTTT. This codes for CASKVGGEGNQPQHF. The full variable domain, its missing parts supplied by reference TRBV28 and TRBJ1-5, is DVKVTQSSRYLVKRTGEKVFLECVQDMDHENMFWYRQDPGLGLRLIYFSYDVKMKEKGDIPEGYSVSREKKERFSLILESASTNQTSMYLCASKVGGEGNQPQHFGDGTRLSIL.